Each of the 27 T cell receptor beta chains below was sequenced from the same sample in a study of Graves' ophthalmopathy and Graves' hyperthyroidism. The authors amplified TCR beta CDR3 regions from RNA transcripts. An opening RT-PCR round employed HTBI primers and preceded a second-round multiplex PCR. TCRdb re-called the multiplex PCR reads with MiXCR, one entry per CDR3 protein. The sample lists under 400,000 distinct CDR3 sequences; roughly a sixth were seen once. The specimen was peripheral blood. Source of these receptors: an adult man with Graves' ophthalmopathy.

The rearrangement links TRBV19 to TRBJ2-5, with TRBD1 matching over 8 bases. V gave up 6 bases and J gave up 5 bases; unmatched junction bases: 11. The germline CDR1 and CDR2 sequences are LNHDA and SQIVND (reference sequence). The CDR3 spans 15 residues. The CDR3 sequence is CASSERTGTLETQYF. The CDR3, as DNA: TGTGCCAGTAGCGAAAGGACAGGGACTCTGGAGACCCAGTACTTC.

This clonotype was seen at least ten times. This chain joins TRBV29-1 and TRBJ2-5; D is perhaps TRBD2 (7 bases). This CDR3 has 12 residues. Germline V gene lookup returns CDR1 SQVTM and CDR2 ANQGSEA. The V end lost 6 bases, the J end lost 6 bases, and 14 bases lay between the germline ends. The CDR3 coding sequence is TGCAGCGTCAGAGGGGGGGTAAAGACCCAGTACTTC. Protein: CSVRGGVKTQYF.

The chain is built from TRBV29-1 and TRBJ1-1, with TRBD1 matching over 8 bases. Germline loops: CDR1 SQVTM, CDR2 ANQGSEA. The length of the CDR3 is 13 residues. V lost 7 bases, J lost 5 bases, and 9 bases stayed unmatched. The CDR3 bases are TGCAGCGCCTTGACAGGGGTTAGAACTGAAGCTTTCTTT. This sequence encodes CSALTGVRTEAFF.

The rearrangement uses TRBV12-3 or TRBV12-4 and TRBJ1-6, with a possible D match to TRBD1 (5 bases). The CDR3 sequence is 16 residues long. V lost 5 bases, J lost 12 bases, and 23 bases lay in between. The CDR3 region is CASSRAGTRSGLPLHF. CDR3 bases: TGTGCCAGCAGTCGCGCCGGGACTCGGTCCGGGTTACCCCTCCACTTT.

This clonotype was detected many times. The chain is built from TRBV28 and TRBJ2-6; D might be TRBD1 (6 bases). This CDR3 region has 13 residues. Germline values: CDR1 MDHEN, CDR2 SYDVKM. V lost 10 bases and J 13 bases, leaving 20 bases between the germline ends. CDR3 sequence reads: CATRPRIQGVLTF. The CDR3 DNA is TGTGCCACCCGACCCCGAATACAGGGTGTCCTGACTTTC.

This clonotype appeared many times. The J gene is TRBJ2-7, the V gene TRBV6-5; D gene unclear. CDR3 length: 11 amino acids. The germline V gene has CDR1 MNHEY and CDR2 SVGAGI. Trimming pared 10 bases from V and 5 bases from J, leaving 12 bases between. The CDR3 DNA follows: TGTGCCACCGGGTTCTACAACGAGCAGTACTTC. This encodes CATGFYNEQYF.

This clonotype was picked up many times. The CDR3 is CASSDRVYSGNTIYF. CDR3 in DNA: TGTGCCAGCAGTGACCGCGTATACTCTGGAAACACCATATATTTT. The rearrangement uses TRBV6-5 and TRBJ1-3; no firm D call. Per germline, CDR1 MNHEY and CDR2 SVGAGI. The CDR3 extends over 15 amino acids. V was cut by 5 bases and J by 0 bases, with 11 bases left in between.

Remarks on this clonotype: This may be a read error, as it is one base from a much larger clone. The chain uses TRBV19 and TRBJ2-7, with D unclear. The length of the CDR3 is 11 residues. Germline V CDR1 and CDR2: LNHDA, SQIVND (reference sequence). This chain's CDR3 is CANSAYYEQYF. The CDR3 coding sequence is TGTGCCAATAGTGCATACTACGAGCAGTACTTC.

This clonotype was counted many times. This chain links TRBV29-1 with TRBJ2-5; 7 bases align to TRBD2. Germline trimming cut 4 bases from V and 5 bases from J; bases unmatched to any gene: 10. This CDR3 is 14 amino acids long. Germline V gene lookup returns CDR1 SQVTM and CDR2 ANQGSEA. DNA of the CDR3: TGCAGCGTTGGGCTAGCGGAGGGTCTGGAGACCCAGTACTTC. Protein: CSVGLAEGLETQYF.

The V call is TRBV11-1, the J call TRBJ2-1; tentatively, D is TRBD2 (6 bases). V dropped 3 bases and J dropped 8 bases, with 20 bases sitting between them. CDR1 is SGHAT, CDR2 FQDESV, per germline (reference sequence). The CDR3 covers 16 residues. CDR3 region: CASSFMWEDLRYEQFF. DNA of the CDR3: TGTGCCAGCAGCTTTATGTGGGAGGACCTCAGGTATGAGCAGTTCTTC.

The chain employs TRBV12-3 or TRBV12-4 and TRBJ2-7; 9 nucleotides agree with TRBD1. V gave up 6 bases and J gave up 4 bases; unmatched junction bases: 10. The CDR3 contains 15 residues. For the CDR3, the DNA is TGTGCCAGCAGACAAGGGACAGGGTCATCGTACGAGCAGTACTTC. Its protein is CASRQGTGSSYEQYF.

There are many counts of this clonotype. The V and J genes are TRBV30 and TRBJ2-4; TRBD1 might be the D (7 bases). This CDR3 comprises 15 residues. Germline CDR1 GTSNPN, CDR2 SVGIG (reference sequence). The V gene lost 6 bases and the J gene lost 3 bases, with 18 bases spanning the gap. The CDR3 here is CACKQQGGDKNIQYF. CDR3 bases: TGTGCCTGCAAACAGCAGGGGGGAGACAAAAACATTCAGTACTTC.

This clonotype showed up just a few times. The genes are TRBV4-1 and TRBJ2-2; the match to TRBD1 covers 7 bases. CDR1 is MGHRA, CDR2 YSYEKL, per germline. The junction had 11 bases not matched to a gene; V was cut back by 1 base and J by 0 bases. CDR3 length equals 19 residues. CDR3: CASSQAGQFDYSNTGELFF. The CDR3 DNA sequence: TGCGCCAGCAGCCAAGCGGGACAGTTCGATTATTCGAACACCGGGGAGCTGTTTTTT.

This clonotype occurred many times. The chain joins TRBV30 to TRBJ2-7; D is uncertain. The V gene's germline CDR1 is GTSNPN and CDR2 SVGIG (reference sequence). The CDR3 is 13 amino acids. The V gene lost 1 base and the J gene lost 4 bases, with 11 bases spanning the gap. CDR3: CAWSENLQYEQYF. Here the CDR3 DNA reads TGTGCCTGGAGTGAGAATCTCCAATACGAGCAGTACTTC. Looking up the rest from reference TRBV30 and TRBJ2-7 gives the full variable domain: SQTIHQWPATLVQPVGSPLSLECTVEGTSNPNLYWYRQAAGRGLQLLFYSVGIGQISSEVPQNLSASRPQDRQFILSSKKLLLSDSGFYLCAWSENLQYEQYFGPGTRLTVT.

This clonotype was recorded many times. V usage is TRBV12-3 or TRBV12-4 and J usage is TRBJ1-5, with D unclear. V dropped 6 bases and J dropped 3 bases, with 18 bases sitting between them. The CDR3 runs 16 residues. The CDR3 spells CASSKRRSSDNQPQHF. CDR3 DNA sequence: TGTGCCAGCAGCAAAAGGCGAAGCAGCGACAATCAGCCCCAGCATTTT.

This clonotype was seen at least ten times. This sequence joins TRBV6-5 and TRBJ2-7; D is ambiguous. CDR3 size: 12 residues. V gave up 7 bases and J gave up 3 bases, with 10 bases separating them. Germline V gene sequence: CDR1 MNHEY, CDR2 SVGAGI. CDR3 amino acids: CASTMNGYEQYF. The CDR3 DNA follows: TGTGCCAGCACCATGAACGGCTACGAGCAGTACTTC.

The chain couples TRBV6-1 to TRBJ1-2; 7 bases map to TRBD1. J gave up 6 bases and V 7 bases, and 5 bases lay outside the gene matches. The CDR3 totals 12 residues. Germline CDR1 is MNHNS and CDR2 is SASEGT. CDR3 sequence reads: CASKPGGHGYTF. Here the CDR3 DNA reads TGTGCCAGCAAACCAGGGGGACATGGCTACACCTTC.

CDR3 region: CSAFSGTGTGGSWGYTF. For the CDR3, the DNA is TGCAGTGCTTTTTCCGGAACCGGGACAGGAGGGTCTTGGGGCTACACCTTC. The V gene is TRBV20-1, the J gene TRBJ1-2; 8 nucleotides align to TRBD1. The CDR3 has 17 residues. V was clipped by 5 bases and J by 8 bases; unmatched bases: 22. Germline CDR1 and CDR2: DFQATT and SNEGSKA (reference sequence).

V and J are TRBV6-2 or TRBV6-3 and TRBJ1-1; the D is unclear. The germline CDR1 and CDR2 sequences are MNHEY and SVGEGT. This CDR3 spans 14 amino acids. V lost 5 bases to trimming and J lost 7 bases, with 17 bases between them. The CDR3 DNA sequence: TGTGCCAGCAGTAACAAAATTTCCCGGGGTGAAGCTTTCTTT. This encodes CASSNKISRGEAFF.

Ten or more counts support this clonotype. The V gene is TRBV7-3, the J gene TRBJ2-7; tentatively, D is TRBD1 (6 bases). The CDR3 length is 14 residues. The V end lost 3 bases, the J end lost 4 bases, and 13 bases lay between the germline ends. Germline V gives CDR1 SGHTA, CDR2 FQGTGA. CDR3 in amino acids: CASSFAGGGYEQYF. The CDR3 DNA reads TGTGCCAGCAGCTTTGCTGGGGGCGGTTACGAGCAGTACTTC.

The chain combines TRBV12-3 or TRBV12-4 with TRBJ2-5; TRBD2 is a possible D gene (6 bases). The V and J ends lost 6 bases and 1 base respectively, with 18 bases between them. There are 16 residues in the CDR3. CDR3 in amino acids: CASSPSIAAFQETQYF. The CDR3 DNA reads TGTGCCAGCAGCCCTTCGATAGCGGCCTTCCAAGAGACCCAGTACTTC.

V is TRBV7-2 and J is TRBJ2-5, with 10 bases lining up with TRBD1. The CDR3 runs 14 residues. The germline gives CDR1 SGHTA, CDR2 FQGNSA. V shed 4 bases and J 5 bases; nucleotides not matched to a gene: 4. Written as DNA, the CDR3 is TGTGCCAGCAGCTCGGGGACAGGGGTTGAGACCCAGTACTTC. It encodes CASSSGTGVETQYF.

The sample holds one count of this clonotype. V and J are TRBV12-3 or TRBV12-4 and TRBJ2-7; D call uncertain. V lost 1 base to trimming and J lost 4 bases, with 8 bases between them. The CDR3 is 13 residues long. CDR3 in DNA: TGTGCCAGCAGTTTAGTTCCCCGGTACGAGCAGTACTTC. Amino acid sequence: CASSLVPRYEQYF.

This clonotype has a single count. The chain carries TRBV7-8 and TRBJ2-5; D may correspond to TRBD1 or TRBD2 (5 bases each). CDR1 SGHVS and CDR2 FQNEAQ come from the germline V gene. This CDR3 region has 15 residues. Trimming stripped 5 bases from V and 5 bases from J, with 18 bases between. CDR3 nucleotide sequence: TGTGCCAGCAGCCCTCATATGAGGGGCGGGGAGACCCAGTACTTC. This encodes CASSPHMRGGETQYF.

Worth noting for this clonotype: Since a much larger clone is just one base distant, this may be a read error. The chain's CDR3 is CASSQDQMTGNTGEPFF. CDR3 coding DNA: TGTGCCAGCAGCCAAGACCAGATGACAGGGAACACCGGGGAGCCGTTTTTT. J is TRBJ2-2 and V is TRBV4-2; 7 nucleotides align to TRBD1. The CDR3 has 17 residues. Germline V gene sequence: CDR1 LGHNA, CDR2 YNFKEQ.

This clonotype was found many times. This chain connects TRBV2 to TRBJ2-7; no firm D call. V lost 9 bases to trimming and J lost 3 bases, with 12 bases between them. Germline CDR1 and CDR2: SNHLY and FYNNEI. The CDR3 loop spans 12 amino acids. The CDR3 loop is CARYGRNYEQYF. CDR3 DNA sequence: TGTGCCAGATACGGACGGAACTACGAGCAGTACTTC.

This clonotype has a single count. The genes are TRBV2 and TRBJ1-1, with D tentatively TRBD1 (5 bases). The CDR3 is 13 residues long. Trimming stripped 6 bases from V and 7 bases from J, with 15 bases between. Germline loops: CDR1 SNHLY, CDR2 FYNNEI. The CDR3 spells CASSHATVLEAFF. Written as DNA, the CDR3 is TGTGCCAGCAGCCACGCGACAGTACTTGAAGCTTTCTTT. Full variable domain (outside the CDR3, taken from reference TRBV2 and TRBJ1-1): EPEVTQTPSHQVTQMGQEVILRCVPISNHLYFYWYRQILGQKVEFLVSFYNNEISEKSEIFDDQFSVERPDGSNFTLKIRSTKLEDSAMYFCASSHATVLEAFFGQGTRLTVV.